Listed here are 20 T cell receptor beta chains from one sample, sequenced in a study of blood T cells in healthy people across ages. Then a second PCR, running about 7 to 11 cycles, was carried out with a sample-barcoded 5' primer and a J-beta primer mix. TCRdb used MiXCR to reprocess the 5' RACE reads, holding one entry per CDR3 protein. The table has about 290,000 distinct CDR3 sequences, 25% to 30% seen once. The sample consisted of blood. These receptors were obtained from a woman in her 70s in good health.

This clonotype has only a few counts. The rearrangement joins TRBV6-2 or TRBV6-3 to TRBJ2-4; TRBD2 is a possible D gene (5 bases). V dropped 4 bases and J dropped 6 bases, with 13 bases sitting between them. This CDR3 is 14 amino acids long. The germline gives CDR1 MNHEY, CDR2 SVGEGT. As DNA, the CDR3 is TGTGCCAGCAGTTCCGGGTGGGAGACAAACATTCAGTACTTC. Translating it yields CASSSGWETNIQYF.

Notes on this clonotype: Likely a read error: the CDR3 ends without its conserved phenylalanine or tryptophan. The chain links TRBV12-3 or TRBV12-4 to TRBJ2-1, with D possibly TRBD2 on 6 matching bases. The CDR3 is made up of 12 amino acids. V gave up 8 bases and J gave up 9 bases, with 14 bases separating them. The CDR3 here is CASGFIAAEQFL. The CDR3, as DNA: TGTGCCAGCGGATTTATAGCGGCTGAGCAGTTCCTC.

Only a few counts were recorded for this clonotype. CDR3 in DNA: TGCGCCAGCAGTACCCTAGGTGCACAGGCCTACAATGAGCAGTTCTTC. The encoded protein is CASSTLGAQAYNEQFF. The rearrangement links TRBV5-1 to TRBJ2-1, with D maybe TRBD1 (5 bases). Trimming took 5 bases from V and 2 from J, leaving 17 bases between them. Germline V CDR1 and CDR2: SGHRS, YFSETQ. The CDR3 is 16 amino acids.

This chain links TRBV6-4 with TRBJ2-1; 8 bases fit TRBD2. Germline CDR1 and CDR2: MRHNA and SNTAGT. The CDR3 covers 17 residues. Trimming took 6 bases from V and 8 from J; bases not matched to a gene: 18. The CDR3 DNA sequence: TGTGCCAGCAGCGACGCCGGGACTAGAGCTATATACGATGAGCAGTTCTTC. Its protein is CASSDAGTRAIYDEQFF.

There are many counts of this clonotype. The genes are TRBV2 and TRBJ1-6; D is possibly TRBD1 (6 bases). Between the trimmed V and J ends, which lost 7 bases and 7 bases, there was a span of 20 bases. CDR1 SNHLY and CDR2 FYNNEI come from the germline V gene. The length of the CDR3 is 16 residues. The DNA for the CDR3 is TGTGCCAGCATCCAAGGGGGAAGAGGGGGGAATTCACCCCTCCACTTT. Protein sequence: CASIQGGRGGNSPLHF.

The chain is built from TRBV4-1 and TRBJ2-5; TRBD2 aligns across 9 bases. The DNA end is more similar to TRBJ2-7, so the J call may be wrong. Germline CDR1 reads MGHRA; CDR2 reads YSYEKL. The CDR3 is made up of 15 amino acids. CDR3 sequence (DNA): TGCGCCAGCAGCCTTGAGCGGGAGGCCTCCTACGAGCAGTACTTC. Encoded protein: CASSLEREASYEQYF.

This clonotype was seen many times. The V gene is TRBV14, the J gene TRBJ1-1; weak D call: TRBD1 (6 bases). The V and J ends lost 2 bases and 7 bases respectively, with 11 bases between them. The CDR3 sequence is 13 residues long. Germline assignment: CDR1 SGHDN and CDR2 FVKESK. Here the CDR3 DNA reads TGTGCCAGCAGCCAAACAGGGTTTGGTGAAGCTTTCTTT. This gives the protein CASSQTGFGEAFF.

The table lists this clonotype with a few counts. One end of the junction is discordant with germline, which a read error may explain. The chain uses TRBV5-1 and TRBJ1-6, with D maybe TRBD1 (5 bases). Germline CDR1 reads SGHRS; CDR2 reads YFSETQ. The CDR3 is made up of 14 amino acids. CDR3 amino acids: CASRAGTYDSPLHF. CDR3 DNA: TGCGCCAGCAGGGCAGGGACCTATGATTCACCCCTCCACTTT. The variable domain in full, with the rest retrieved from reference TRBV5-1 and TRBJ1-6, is KAGVTQTPRYLIKTRGQQVTLSCSPISGHRSVSWYQQTPGQGLQFLFEYFSETQRNKGNFPGRFSGRQFSNSRSEMNVSTLELGDSALYLCASRAGTYDSPLHFGNGTRLTVT.

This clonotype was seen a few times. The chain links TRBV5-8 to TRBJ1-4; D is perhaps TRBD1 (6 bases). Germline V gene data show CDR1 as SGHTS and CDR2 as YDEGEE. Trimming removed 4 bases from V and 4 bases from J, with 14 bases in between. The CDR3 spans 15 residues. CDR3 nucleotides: TGTGCCAGCAGCGCAGGGGACAAAAATAATGAAAAACTGTTTTTT. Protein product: CASSAGDKNNEKLFF.

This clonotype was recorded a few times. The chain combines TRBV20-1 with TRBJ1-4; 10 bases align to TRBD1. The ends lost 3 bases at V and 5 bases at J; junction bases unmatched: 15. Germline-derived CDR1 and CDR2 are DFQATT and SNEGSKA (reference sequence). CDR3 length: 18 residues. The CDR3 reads CSASRDRGFLDRNEKLFF. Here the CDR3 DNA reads TGCAGTGCTAGCCGGGACAGGGGCTTCCTGGACCGGAATGAAAAACTGTTTTTT.

The CDR3, as DNA: TGTGCCAGCAGTTTAGATTTCCCGGCGGGAGGTATCAAAAACATTCAGTACTTC. Its protein product is CASSLDFPAGGIKNIQYF. The gene calls are TRBV27 and TRBJ2-4; 8 bases align to TRBD2. V dropped 2 bases and J dropped 3; count of bases not matched to a gene: 12. The CDR3 runs 18 residues. The germline CDR1 and CDR2 sequences are MNHEY and SMNVEV (reference sequence).

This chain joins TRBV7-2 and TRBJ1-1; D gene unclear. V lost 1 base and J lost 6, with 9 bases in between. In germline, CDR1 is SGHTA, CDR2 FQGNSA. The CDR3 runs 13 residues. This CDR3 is CASSLVGRSEAFF. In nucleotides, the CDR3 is TGTGCCAGCAGCTTAGTAGGGCGTTCTGAAGCTTTCTTT.

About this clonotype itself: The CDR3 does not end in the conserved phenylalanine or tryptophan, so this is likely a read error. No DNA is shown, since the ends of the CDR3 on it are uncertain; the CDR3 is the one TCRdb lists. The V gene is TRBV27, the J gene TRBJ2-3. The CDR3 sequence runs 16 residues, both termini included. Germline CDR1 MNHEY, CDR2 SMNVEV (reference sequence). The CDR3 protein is CASSPQAVTITDTCVV.

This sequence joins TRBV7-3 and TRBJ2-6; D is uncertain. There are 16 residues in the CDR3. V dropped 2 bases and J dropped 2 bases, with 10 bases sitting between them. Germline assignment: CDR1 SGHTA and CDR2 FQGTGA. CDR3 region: CASSLVAQAGANVLTF. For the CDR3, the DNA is TGTGCCAGCAGCTTAGTGGCGCAGGCTGGGGCCAACGTCCTGACTTTC.

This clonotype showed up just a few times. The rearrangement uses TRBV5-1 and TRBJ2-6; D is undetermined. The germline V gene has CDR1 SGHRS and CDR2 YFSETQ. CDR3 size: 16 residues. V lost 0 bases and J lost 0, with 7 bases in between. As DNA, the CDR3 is TGCGCCAGCAGCTTGGGTACGATCTCTGGGGCCAACGTCCTGACTTTC. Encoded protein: CASSLGTISGANVLTF.

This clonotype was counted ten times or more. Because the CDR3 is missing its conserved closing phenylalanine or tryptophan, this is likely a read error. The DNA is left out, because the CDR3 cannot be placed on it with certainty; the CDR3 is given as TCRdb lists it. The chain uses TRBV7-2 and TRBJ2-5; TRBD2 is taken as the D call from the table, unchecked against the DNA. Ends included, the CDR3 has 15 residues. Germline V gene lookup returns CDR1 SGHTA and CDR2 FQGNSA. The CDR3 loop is CASSSNTGTSGKMSI.

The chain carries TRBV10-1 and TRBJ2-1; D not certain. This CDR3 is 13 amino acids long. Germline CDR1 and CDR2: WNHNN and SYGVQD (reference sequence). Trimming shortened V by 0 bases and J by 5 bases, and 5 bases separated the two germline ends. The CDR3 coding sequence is TGCGCCAGCAGTGAGTCCCTCAACAATGAGCAGTTCTTC. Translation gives CASSESLNNEQFF.

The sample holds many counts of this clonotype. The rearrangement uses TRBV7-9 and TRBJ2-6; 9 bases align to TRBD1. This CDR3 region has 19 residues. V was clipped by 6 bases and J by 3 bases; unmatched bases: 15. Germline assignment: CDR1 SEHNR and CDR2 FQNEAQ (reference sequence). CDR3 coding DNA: TGTGCCAGCAGTCCCACTCCGGGACAGGGTATATTTGGGGCCAACGTCCTGACTTTC. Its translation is CASSPTPGQGIFGANVLTF.

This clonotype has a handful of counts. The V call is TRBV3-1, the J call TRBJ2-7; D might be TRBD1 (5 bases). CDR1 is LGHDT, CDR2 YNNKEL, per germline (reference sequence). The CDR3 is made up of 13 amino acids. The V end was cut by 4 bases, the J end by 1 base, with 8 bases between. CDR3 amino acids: CASSLRQSYEQYF. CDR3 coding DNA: TGTGCCAGCAGCCTGAGACAGTCCTACGAGCAGTACTTC.

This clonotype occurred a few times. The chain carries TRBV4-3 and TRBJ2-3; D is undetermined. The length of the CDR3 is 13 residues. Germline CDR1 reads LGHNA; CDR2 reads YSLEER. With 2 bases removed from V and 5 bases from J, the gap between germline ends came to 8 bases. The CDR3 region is CASSQKGIDTQYF. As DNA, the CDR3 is TGCGCCAGCAGCCAAAAAGGAATAGATACGCAGTATTTT.